This T cell receptor (beta chain) was identified during a study of cytomegalovirus exposure and HLA in healthy donors. Study conclusions and caveats: TCR beta chains associated with HLA were, in a later analysis, more clonally expanded than equally common others.

The PCR ran on 60 Vbeta and 13 Jbeta primers. In the authors' methods: Later analysis identified tens of millions of unique TCR beta chains, approximately 11 million shared. Produced via immunoSEQ multiplex PCR; TCRdb's table is partial and in-frame only. The DNA was the basis for D and trimming; V, J and clone size are from that table. The profile shows some 180,000 clones, roughly 87% of them singletons. Turning to this clone: The antigen is undetermined.

Donors were nominally healthy when sampled, though unrecorded immune exposures were likely. The length of the CDR3 is 17 residues. Trimming removed 0 bases from V and 2 bases from J; junction bases left unmatched: 7. The clonotype was recovered from a man aged 40-50 years in good health and CMV-seronegative. J is TRBJ2-3 and V is TRBV23-1; 8 nucleotides align to TRBD1. TRBV23-1 is given ORF status, its function remaining uncertain. Sequenced sample: PBMCs. Here the CDR3 DNA reads TGCGCCAGCAGTCAATCGGGGACAGGATTAGCCACAGATACGCAGTATTTT. Its translation is CASSQSGTGLATDTQYF.